Below, 20 T cell receptor beta chains from the same sample are listed, as sequenced in a study of OX40 agonist ivuxolimab in advanced cancers. Method: immunoSEQ multiplex PCR; TCRdb's copy keeps in-frame clones and lacks some. This table holds 20,000 to 25,000 clones, about nine tenths found once. The sequencing used CD4+ or CD8+ T cells sorted from blood, collected in a trial of the OX40 agonist ivuxolimab. The receptors shown here come from an adult with an advanced solid tumor such as melanoma, head and neck, liver or kidney cancer.

The chain employs TRBV27 and TRBJ2-1; 13 positions match TRBD2. The CDR3 consists of 16 residues. The V and J ends lost 10 bases and 6 bases, in that order; junction bases with no gene match: 12. Germline V gene sequence: CDR1 MNHEY, CDR2 SMNVEV (reference sequence). In DNA form, the CDR3 reads TGTGCCACCAAATCCTCCGGGACTAGCGGGGCCAATGAGCAGTTCTTC. It specifies CATKSSGTSGANEQFF.

V and J are TRBV2 and TRBJ1-5, with no clear D. The CDR3 sequence is 16 residues long. Trimming took off 7 bases at V and 1 base at J, with 17 bases between the two ends. CDR1 and CDR2 (germline): SNHLY, FYNNEI. The CDR3 bases are TGTGCCAGCACCATGGACCCTCCCGGGAGCAATCAGCCCCAGCATTTT. Protein sequence: CASTMDPPGSNQPQHF.

The chain carries TRBV7-9 and TRBJ2-3; 10 bases are shared with TRBD2. The germline gives CDR1 SEHNR, CDR2 FQNEAQ (reference sequence). CDR3 length: 16 residues. V lost 4 bases to trimming and J lost 6 bases; unmatched junction nucleotides: 10. CDR3 protein: CASSYASGRAGDTQYF. DNA for the CDR3: TGTGCCAGCAGCTACGCCAGCGGGAGGGCCGGGGATACGCAGTATTTT.

The chain employs TRBV23-1 and TRBJ2-5; D is uncertain. TRBV23-1 is reported as an ORF; its role is uncertain. Between the trimmed V and J ends, which lost 0 bases and 13 bases, there was a span of 12 bases. The CDR3 spans 12 residues. The CDR3 nucleotides are TGCGCCAGCAGTCAATCGGAACCGCCCGGGTACTTC. It encodes CASSQSEPPGYF.

The CDR3 nucleotides are TGCGCCAGCAGCGCCAATAGCGGGAGGGCCTCCTACGAGCAGTACTTC. Its translation is CASSANSGRASYEQYF. The chain has TRBV4-1 and TRBJ2-7, with 11 bases lining up with TRBD2. The CDR3 runs 16 residues. The V segment lost 5 bases and the J segment 0 bases; nucleotides outside the gene matches: 6. Per the germline V gene, CDR1 is MGHRA and CDR2 is YSYEKL.

This clone is medium-sized by share. V is TRBV9 and J is TRBJ1-2; a weak D match, TRBD1 (5 bases). Germline CDR1 SGDLS, CDR2 YYNGEE. The CDR3 is 17 residues long. Trimming shortened V by 0 bases and J by 2 bases, and 17 bases separated the two germline ends. CDR3 coding DNA: TGTGCCAGCAGCGTAGAGGGGCACCCGGTAATGAACTATGGCTACACCTTC. It codes for CASSVEGHPVMNYGYTF.

This chain joins TRBV30 and TRBJ1-6; D is unresolved. V dropped 2 bases and J dropped 0 bases, with 5 bases sitting between them. The CDR3 runs to 14 residues. Per germline, CDR1 GTSNPN and CDR2 SVGIG (reference sequence). This CDR3 is CAWSSGSYNSPLHF. Here the CDR3 DNA reads TGTGCCTGGAGTAGCGGCTCCTATAATTCACCCCTCCACTTT.

V gene TRBV7-2 combines with J gene TRBJ2-3; TRBD2 is a possible D gene (6 bases). CDR1 SGHTA and CDR2 FQGNSA come from the germline V gene. The CDR3 consists of 16 residues. V was pared by 3 bases and J by 3 bases, with 16 bases between. CDR3 in DNA: TGTGCCAGCAGCTTTGCGGCCAGCGGGTATACAGATACGCAGTATTTT. This translates into CASSFAASGYTDTQYF.

V usage is TRBV4-3 and J usage is TRBJ2-7; D gene unclear. V was clipped by 0 bases and J by 4 bases, with 7 bases between them. CDR1 LGHNA and CDR2 YSLEER come from the germline V gene. CDR3 length: 13 residues. CDR3 bases: TGCGCCAGCAGCCAAGATCGAGCGTACGAGCAGTACTTC. Encoded protein: CASSQDRAYEQYF.

J is TRBJ1-1 and V is TRBV7-9; D unclear. CDR3 length: 15 residues. CDR1 SEHNR and CDR2 FQNEAQ come from the germline V gene (reference sequence). V lost 2 bases, J lost 1 base, and 11 bases lay in between. Here the CDR3 DNA reads TGTGCCAGCAGCTTAATGATGGACGGGAACACTGAAGCTTTCTTT. Amino acid sequence: CASSLMMDGNTEAFF.

V usage is TRBV5-6 and J usage is TRBJ2-1, with 7 positions matching TRBD2. Germline CDR1 and CDR2: SGHDT and YYEEEE. The V gene end was trimmed by 4 bases and the J gene end by 4 bases; junction bases not matched to a gene: 11. The CDR3 runs to 16 residues. For the CDR3, the DNA is TGTGCCAGCAGCCTGGAGGGACTAACCTTTTACAATGAGCAGTTCTTC. It specifies CASSLEGLTFYNEQFF.

In nucleotides, the CDR3 is TGTGCCAGCAGTCCGGGGGCCCTGAACACTGAAGCTTTCTTT. It translates to CASSPGALNTEAFF. This rearrangement joins TRBV28 to TRBJ1-1, with D tentatively TRBD1 (6 bases). The CDR3 extends over 14 amino acids. CDR1 is MDHEN, CDR2 SYDVKM, per germline. V gave up 5 bases and J gave up 0 bases, with 10 bases separating them.

The chain recombines TRBV5-1 with TRBJ2-3, with D tentatively TRBD2 (6 bases). The CDR3 runs 14 residues. Germline V gives CDR1 SGHRS, CDR2 YFSETQ. V lost 4 bases, J lost 2 bases, and 11 bases lay in between. The CDR3 is CASSQGLITDTQYF. The CDR3 bases are TGCGCCAGCAGCCAGGGACTGATCACAGATACGCAGTATTTT.

The J gene is TRBJ1-1, the V gene TRBV2, with TRBD1 matching 7 bases. The CDR3 is 13 amino acids. Unmatched junction bases numbered 4, after V lost 6 bases and J lost 3 bases. Per germline, CDR1 SNHLY and CDR2 FYNNEI. CDR3 sequence reads: CASRDRPDTEAFF. CDR3 coding DNA: TGTGCCAGCAGGGACAGGCCCGACACTGAAGCTTTCTTT.

This clone has a handful of counts. The chain has TRBV7-9 and TRBJ2-1; 7 bases are a match to TRBD2. Looked up from germline, CDR1 is SEHNR and CDR2 is FQNEAQ (reference sequence). V lost 2 bases, J lost 6 bases, and 4 bases stayed unmatched. This CDR3 spans 14 amino acids. CDR3 protein: CASSLRGSSNEQFF. The CDR3 region has the DNA TGTGCCAGCAGCTTACGCGGGAGTAGCAATGAGCAGTTCTTC.

There are a few counts of this clone. This sequence joins TRBV11-3 and TRBJ2-7; perhaps TRBD2 as D (6 bases). This CDR3 spans 12 amino acids. V lost 8 bases and J lost 0, with 8 bases in between. The germline gives CDR1 SGHNT, CDR2 YENEEA. CDR3 residues: CASSGDSYEQYF. CDR3 coding DNA: TGTGCCAGCTCGGGAGACTCCTACGAGCAGTACTTC.

The V gene is TRBV7-6, the J gene TRBJ2-3; weak D call: TRBD2 (6 bases). This CDR3 has 17 amino acids. The V gene's germline CDR1 is SGHVS and CDR2 FNYEAQ. V lost 5 bases to trimming and J lost 4 bases, with 22 bases between them. The CDR3 here is CASSPKSLPGAADTQYF. CDR3 in DNA: TGTGCCAGCAGCCCTAAATCCCTCCCGGGAGCGGCAGATACGCAGTATTTT.

The chain employs TRBV6-1 and TRBJ2-1; 9 bases are a match to TRBD1. The CDR3 totals 15 residues. The germline CDR1 and CDR2 sequences are MNHNS and SASEGT. J gave up 2 bases and V 3 bases, and 2 bases lay outside the gene matches. The CDR3 region is CASSEGQGTYNEQFF. In nucleotides, the CDR3 is TGTGCCAGCAGTGAGGGACAGGGTACCTACAATGAGCAGTTCTTC.

The V and J genes are TRBV19 and TRBJ2-5; 8 nucleotides align to TRBD1. The CDR3 has 17 amino acids. With V trimmed by 1 base and J by 5 bases, 12 bases remained unmatched. Germline CDR1 is LNHDA and CDR2 is SQIVND (reference sequence). The CDR3 sequence is CASSIGQDRALGETQYF. The CDR3 DNA reads as TGTGCCAGTAGTATAGGCCAGGACAGGGCGTTAGGGGAGACCCAGTACTTC.

Concerning this clone itself: The germline gene is not matched at one end of the junction; a read error may be the cause. The chain combines TRBV11-3 with TRBJ1-2, with 7 bases lining up with TRBD1. The CDR3 contains 14 residues. Germline CDR1 and CDR2: SGHNT and YENEEA. CDR3 region: CASSLGTENYGYTF. The CDR3 bases are TGTGCCAGCAGTTTAGGGACAGAGAACTATGGCTACACCTTC.